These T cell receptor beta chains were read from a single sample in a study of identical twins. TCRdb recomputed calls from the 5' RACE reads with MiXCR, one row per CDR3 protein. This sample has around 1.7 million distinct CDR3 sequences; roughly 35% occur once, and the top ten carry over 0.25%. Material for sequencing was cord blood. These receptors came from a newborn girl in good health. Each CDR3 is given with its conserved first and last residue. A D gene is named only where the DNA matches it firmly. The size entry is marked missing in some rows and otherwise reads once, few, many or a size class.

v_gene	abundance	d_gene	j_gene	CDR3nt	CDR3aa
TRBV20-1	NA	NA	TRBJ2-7	TGCAGTGCTAGAAGTCACAAGCCAAACTACGAGCAGTACTTC	CSARSHKPNYEQYF
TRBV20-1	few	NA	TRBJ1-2	TGCAGTGCTAGAGACATGACAGGTTACTATGGCTACACCTTC	CSARDMTGYYGYTF
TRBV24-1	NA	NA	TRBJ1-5	TGTGCCACCAGTAATAGATCAAGAATCAATCAGCCCCAGCATTTT	CATSNRSRINQPQHF
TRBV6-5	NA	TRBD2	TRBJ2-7	TGTGCCAGCAGTCTCTATAGCGGGGCCTACGAGCAGTACTTC	CASSLYSGAYEQYF
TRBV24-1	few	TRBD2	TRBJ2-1	TGTGCCACCAGTGACTCGGGACTAGCGGGTACCTACAATGAGCAGTTCTTC	CATSDSGLAGTYNEQFF
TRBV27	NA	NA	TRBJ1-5	TGTGCCAGCAGTGGGGGTCTCCACAATCAGCCCCAGCATTTT	CASSGGLHNQPQHF
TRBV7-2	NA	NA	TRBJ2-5	TGTGCCAGCAGCGATGAACTAGTCAGGGCTGAAGGGACCCAGTACTTC	CASSDELVRAEGTQYF
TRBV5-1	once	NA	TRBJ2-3	TGCGCCGGCAGCTTCCGGGGTAGCACAGATACGCAGTATTTT	CAGSFRGSTDTQYF
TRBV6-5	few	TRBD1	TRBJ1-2	TGTGCCAGCAGGCGGACAGGGACAACGCCTGGCTACACCTTC	CASRRTGTTPGYTF
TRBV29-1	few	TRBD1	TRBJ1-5	TGCAGCGTTGTGGAGGGGGCTTCCAATCAGCCCCAGCATTTT	CSVVEGASNQPQHF
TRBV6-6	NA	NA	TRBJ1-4	TGTGCCAGCAGGAAACTAAGGGCCGGGGGTGAAGAACTGTTTTTT	CASRKLRAGGEELFF
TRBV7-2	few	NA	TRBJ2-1	TGTGCCAGCAGTAAGGGGACCGATAGCTCCTACAATGAGCAGTTCTTC	CASSKGTDSSYNEQFF
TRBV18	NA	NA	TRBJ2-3	TGTGCCAGCTCACCGGTACAGGGAGATACGCAGTATTTT	CASSPVQGDTQYF
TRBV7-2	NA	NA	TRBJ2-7	TGTGCCAGCAGTCATAGCGGGACAGTCTACGAGCAGTACTTC	CASSHSGTVYEQYF
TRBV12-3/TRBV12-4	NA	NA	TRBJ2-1	TGTGCCAGCAGTCCGACAAACGCAAGGAATGAGCAGTTCTTC	CASSPTNARNEQFF
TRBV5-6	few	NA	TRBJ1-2	TGTGCCAGCAGCTTGGGGCTTCCCGGGGATGGCTACACCTTC	CASSLGLPGDGYTF
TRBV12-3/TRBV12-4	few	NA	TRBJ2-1	TGTGCCAGCAGCCGACTCGGCCTTTACAATGAGCAGTTCTTC	CASSRLGLYNEQFF
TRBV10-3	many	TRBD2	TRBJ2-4	TGTGCCATCAGCCCGGGACTAGCGGCGGCCAAAAACATTCAGTACTTC	CAISPGLAAAKNIQYF
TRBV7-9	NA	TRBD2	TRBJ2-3	TGTGCCAGCAGCTTAGCGCGGAGCGGGGGCACAGATACGCAGTATTTT	CASSLARSGGTDTQYF
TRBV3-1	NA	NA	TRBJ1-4	TGTGCCAGCAGCCAATACGGACGGAGTAATGAAAAACTGTTTTTT	CASSQYGRSNEKLFF
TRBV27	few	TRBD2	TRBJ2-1	TGTGCCAGCAGTTTAAATACTGGGGCTAGCGGCTACAATGAGCAGTTCTTC	CASSLNTGASGYNEQFF
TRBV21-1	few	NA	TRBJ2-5	TGTGCCAGCAGCAAAGCCTGGATCGCGACTAGCGGGGCCCAAGAGACCCAGTACTTC	CASSKAWIATSGAQETQYF
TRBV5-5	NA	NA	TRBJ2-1	TGTGCCAGCAGCTATCCCTGGGGTTCTCGCTCCTACAATGAGCAGTTCTTC	CASSYPWGSRSYNEQFF
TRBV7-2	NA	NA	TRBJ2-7	TGTGCCAGCAGCTTAAGGGGCGGGCGAAGCTCCTACGAGCAGTACTTC	CASSLRGGRSSYEQYF
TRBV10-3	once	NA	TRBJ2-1	TGTGCCATCAGTGAGTGGGCAGGGTCTTCATACAATGAGCAGTTCTTC	CAISEWAGSSYNEQFF
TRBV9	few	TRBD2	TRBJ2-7	TGTGCCAGCAGCGTAGTGCCCAGCGGGAGGGACGAGCAGTACTTC	CASSVVPSGRDEQYF
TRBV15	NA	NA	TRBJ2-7	TGTGCCACCAGCAGAGATAAGGGGGAGCAGTACTTC	CATSRDKGEQYF